These T cell receptor beta chains were read from a single sample in a study of T cell responses to AZD1222 COVID-19 vaccine. This table comes from immunoSEQ multiplex PCR, and its TCRdb copy is limited to in-frame clones, with some not included. Among approximately 94,000 clones, about nine tenths were seen once, and the ten largest hold 1.8%. The sample was peripheral blood, taken on day 0 of AZD1222 vaccination. The receptor set was obtained from an adult in good health. Both conserved end residues are part of each CDR3. A D gene is named only where the DNA matches it firmly. The listing skips clone size in some rows; elsewhere it reads once, few, many or a size class.

cdr3_nt: TGTGCCAGCAGCCCTCCGGGACAGGGATCTGAGCAGTACTTC
cdr3_aa: CASSPPGQGSEQYF
v_call: TRBV2
j_call: TRBJ2-7
clone_size: -
d_call: TRBD1

cdr3_nt: TGTGCCAGCAGTGACAGGGGACCGCTTGAAGCTTTCTTT
cdr3_aa: CASSDRGPLEAFF
v_call: TRBV28
j_call: TRBJ1-1
clone_size: -
d_call: TRBD1

cdr3_nt: TGTGCCAGCAGCTTGGTTGGTAGCGGGAGAGATGAGCAGTTCTTC
cdr3_aa: CASSLVGSGRDEQFF
v_call: TRBV5-4
j_call: TRBJ2-1
clone_size: -
d_call: TRBD2

cdr3_nt: TGTGCCAGCAGCTTAAACCGCGCCGGGCAAGCTTTCTTT
cdr3_aa: CASSLNRAGQAFF
v_call: TRBV11-2
j_call: TRBJ1-1
clone_size: -
d_call: -

cdr3_nt: TGCGCCAGCAGTGCGGGAGAGGGTACAGATACGCAGTATTTT
cdr3_aa: CASSAGEGTDTQYF
v_call: TRBV10-1
j_call: TRBJ2-3
clone_size: -
d_call: -

cdr3_nt: TGTGCCACCTCGTTGGCCACTAGCGGGAGTTGGCAAGAGACCCAGTACTTC
cdr3_aa: CATSLATSGSWQETQYF
v_call: TRBV5-4
j_call: TRBJ2-5
clone_size: -
d_call: TRBD2

cdr3_nt: TGTGCCAGCAGCCAGCTATCGTACAGGGGGCGGCAAGAGACCCAGTACTTC
cdr3_aa: CASSQLSYRGRQETQYF
v_call: TRBV7-8
j_call: TRBJ2-5
clone_size: -
d_call: TRBD1

cdr3_nt: TGTGCCAGCAGCCCCCTCCCAGCGGTGGAGCTGTTTTTT
cdr3_aa: CASSPLPAVELFF
v_call: TRBV4-2
j_call: TRBJ2-2
clone_size: once
d_call: -

cdr3_nt: TGTGCCAGCAGTTCTGGGGCGGGGAGAGAGACCCAGTACTTC
cdr3_aa: CASSSGAGRETQYF
v_call: TRBV6-5
j_call: TRBJ2-5
clone_size: once
d_call: -

cdr3_nt: TGTGCCAGCAGCTCGGGACAGGTGGTAGGAAACACCATATATTTT
cdr3_aa: CASSSGQVVGNTIYF
v_call: TRBV7-2
j_call: TRBJ1-3
clone_size: -
d_call: TRBD1

cdr3_nt: TGTGCCAGCAGCGCCACTAGCGGGATGAACACAGATACGCAGTATTTT
cdr3_aa: CASSATSGMNTDTQYF
v_call: TRBV11-3
j_call: TRBJ2-3
clone_size: -
d_call: TRBD2

cdr3_nt: TGTGCCAGTAGTATAGACAGGGAAAAACTGTTTTTT
cdr3_aa: CASSIDREKLFF
v_call: TRBV19
j_call: TRBJ1-4
clone_size: -
d_call: -

cdr3_nt: TGTGCCAGTAGTCGGGCGAGACAGGGTGCCGCTTTCTTT
cdr3_aa: CASSRARQGAAFF
v_call: TRBV19
j_call: TRBJ1-1
clone_size: once
d_call: TRBD1

cdr3_nt: TGTGCCAGCTCACGCGAGGGGGGAACCTCTGGAAACACCATATATTTT
cdr3_aa: CASSREGGTSGNTIYF
v_call: TRBV18
j_call: TRBJ1-3
clone_size: -
d_call: -

cdr3_nt: TGTGCCAGCTCACCGTCAGAGATTCAGGGGAGGGGTGAAAAACTGTTTTTT
cdr3_aa: CASSPSEIQGRGEKLFF
v_call: TRBV18
j_call: TRBJ1-4
clone_size: -
d_call: -

cdr3_nt: TGTGCCAGCAGCCTCCCCGGGACAGGGCCGGGCGGAAACACCATATATTTT
cdr3_aa: CASSLPGTGPGGNTIYF
v_call: TRBV7-8
j_call: TRBJ1-3
clone_size: -
d_call: TRBD1